The 2 T cell receptor beta chains given below trace back to one sample, sequenced in a study of cytomegalovirus exposure and HLA in healthy donors. The PCR made use of 60 Vbeta and 13 Jbeta primers. The table came from immunoSEQ multiplex PCR; TCRdb's copy has only in-frame clones and leaves some out. The data hold 200,000 to 300,000 clones, with roughly 82% observed a single time. Sequencing was carried out using PBMCs. Every receptor here comes from a middle-aged woman in good health and CMV-seropositive.

V and J are TRBV5-4 and TRBJ2-5; D is possibly TRBD2 (5 bases). The V end lost 4 bases, the J end lost 3 bases, and 13 bases lay between the germline ends. Germline values: CDR1 SGHNT, CDR2 YYREEE (reference sequence). This CDR3 has 14 residues. CDR3 sequence (DNA): TGTGCCAGCAGCCTACGGACTGATAAAGAGACCCAGTACTTC. Its translation: CASSLRTDKETQYF.

The gene calls are TRBV9 and TRBJ2-3, with TRBD2 matching over 7 bases. Looked up from germline, CDR1 is SGDLS and CDR2 is YYNGEE. The CDR3 is 17 amino acids. The V gene end was trimmed by 0 bases and the J gene end by 0 bases; junction bases not matched to a gene: 7. CDR3 nucleotides: TGTGCCAGCAGCGTAGCGGCTAGCGGTTCTAGCACAGATACGCAGTATTTT. Translation: CASSVAASGSSTDTQYF.